The sequence of this T cell receptor (beta chain) was determined in a study of blood T cell repertoires in COVID-19. Study at large: Samples taken during acute and convalescent COVID-19 were collected in the United States, Italy and Spain. Nucleic acid was either cDNA or gDNA, and it came from T cells, B-cell-depleted T cells, or PBMCs.

Trimming stripped 0 bases from V and 4 bases from J, with 10 bases between. The CDR3 consists of 14 residues. Germline V gives CDR1 SGDLS, CDR2 YYNGEE. Profiled with immunoSEQ multiplex PCR; TCRdb holds only in-frame clones, not every one. Counted here are some 510,000 clones, approximately 87% occurring once; the ten biggest clones make up 1.5% to 2%. The chain uses TRBV9 and TRBJ1-2, with D possibly TRBD1 on 6 matching bases. The source material was PBMCs or T cells enriched from blood (not recorded which). The TCR comes from a woman aged 40 to 50 who had recovered from COVID-19. CDR3 sequence: CASSVGEGVYGYTF. CDR3 in DNA: TGTGCCAGCAGCGTAGGCGAGGGGGTCTATGGCTACACCTTC.